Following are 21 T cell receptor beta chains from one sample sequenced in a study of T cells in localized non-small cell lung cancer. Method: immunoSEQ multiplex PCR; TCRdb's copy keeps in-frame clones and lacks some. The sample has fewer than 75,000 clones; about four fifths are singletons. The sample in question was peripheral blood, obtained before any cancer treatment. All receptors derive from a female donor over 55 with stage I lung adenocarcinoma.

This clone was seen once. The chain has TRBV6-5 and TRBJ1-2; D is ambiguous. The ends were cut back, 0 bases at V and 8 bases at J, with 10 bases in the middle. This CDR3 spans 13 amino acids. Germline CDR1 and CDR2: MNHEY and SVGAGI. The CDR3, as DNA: TGTGCCAGCAGTTACTCAAAGGGTGGCGGCTACACCTTC. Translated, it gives CASSYSKGGGYTF.

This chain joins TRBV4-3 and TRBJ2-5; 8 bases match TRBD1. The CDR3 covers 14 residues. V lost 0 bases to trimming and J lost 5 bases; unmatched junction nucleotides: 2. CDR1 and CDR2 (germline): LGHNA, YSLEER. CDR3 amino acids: CASSQDRGLETQYF. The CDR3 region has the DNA TGCGCCAGCAGCCAAGACAGGGGGCTGGAGACCCAGTACTTC.

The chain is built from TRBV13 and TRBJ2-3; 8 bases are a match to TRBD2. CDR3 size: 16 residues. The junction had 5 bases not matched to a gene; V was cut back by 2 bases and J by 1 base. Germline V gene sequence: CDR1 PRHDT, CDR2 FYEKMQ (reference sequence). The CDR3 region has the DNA TGTGCCAGCAGCTTAAGGCAGCGGGGGCGCACAGATACGCAGTATTTT. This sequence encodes CASSLRQRGRTDTQYF. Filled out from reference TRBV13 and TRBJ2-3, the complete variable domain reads AAGVIQSPRHLIKEKRETATLKCYPIPRHDTVYWYQQGPGQDPQFLISFYEKMQSDKGSIPDRFSAQQFSDYHSELNMSSLELGDSALYFCASSLRQRGRTDTQYFGPGTRLTVL.

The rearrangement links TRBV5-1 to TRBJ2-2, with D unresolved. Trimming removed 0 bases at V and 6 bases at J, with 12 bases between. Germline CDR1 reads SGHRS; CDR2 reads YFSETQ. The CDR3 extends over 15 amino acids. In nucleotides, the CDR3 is TGCGCCAGCAGCTTGGGGGCAGGTGGACCCGGGGAGCTGTTTTTT. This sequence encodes CASSLGAGGPGELFF.

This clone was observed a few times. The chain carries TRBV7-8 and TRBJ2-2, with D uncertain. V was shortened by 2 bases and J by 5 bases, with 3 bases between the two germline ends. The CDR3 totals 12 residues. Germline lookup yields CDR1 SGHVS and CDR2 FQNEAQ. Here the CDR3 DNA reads TGTGCCAGCAGCTTATGGACCGGGGAGCTGTTTTTT. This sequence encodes CASSLWTGELFF.

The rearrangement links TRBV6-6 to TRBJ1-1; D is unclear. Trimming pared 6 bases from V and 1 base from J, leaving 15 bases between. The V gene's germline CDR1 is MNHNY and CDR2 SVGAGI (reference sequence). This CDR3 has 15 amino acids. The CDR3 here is CASSHLKEANTEAFF. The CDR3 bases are TGTGCCAGCAGCCACCTAAAGGAGGCGAACACTGAAGCTTTCTTT.

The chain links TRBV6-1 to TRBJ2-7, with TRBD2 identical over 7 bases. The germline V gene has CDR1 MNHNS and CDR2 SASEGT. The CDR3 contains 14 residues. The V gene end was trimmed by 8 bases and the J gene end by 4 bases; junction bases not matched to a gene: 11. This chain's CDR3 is CASSPGPSGYEQYF. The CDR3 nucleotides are TGTGCCAGCTCCCCAGGGCCTAGCGGTTACGAGCAGTACTTC.

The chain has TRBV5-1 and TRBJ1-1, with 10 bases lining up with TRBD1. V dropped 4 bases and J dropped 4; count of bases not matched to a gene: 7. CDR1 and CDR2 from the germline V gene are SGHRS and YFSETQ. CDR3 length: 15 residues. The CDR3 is CASSGDGTGATEAFF. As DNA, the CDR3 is TGCGCCAGCAGCGGGGACGGGACAGGGGCCACTGAAGCTTTCTTT.

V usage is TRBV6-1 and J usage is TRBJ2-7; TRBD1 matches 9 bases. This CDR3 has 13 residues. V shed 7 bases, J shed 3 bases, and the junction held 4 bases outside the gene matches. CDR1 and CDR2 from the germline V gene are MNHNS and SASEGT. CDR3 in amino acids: CASTGTGLYEQYF. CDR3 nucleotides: TGTGCCAGCACCGGGACAGGGCTCTACGAGCAGTACTTC.

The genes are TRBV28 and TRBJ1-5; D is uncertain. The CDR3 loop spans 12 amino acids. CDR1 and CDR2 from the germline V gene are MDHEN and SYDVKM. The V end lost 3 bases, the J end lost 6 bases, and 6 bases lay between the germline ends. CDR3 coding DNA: TGTGCCAGCAGTTTCCCCGGTCAGCCCCAGCATTTT. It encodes CASSFPGQPQHF.

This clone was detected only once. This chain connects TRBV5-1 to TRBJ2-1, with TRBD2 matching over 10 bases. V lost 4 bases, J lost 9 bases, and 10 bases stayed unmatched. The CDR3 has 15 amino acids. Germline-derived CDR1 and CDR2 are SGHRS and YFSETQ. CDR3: CASSAGLASSGEQFF. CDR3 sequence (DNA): TGCGCCAGCAGCGCGGGACTAGCGTCGTCCGGTGAGCAGTTCTTC.

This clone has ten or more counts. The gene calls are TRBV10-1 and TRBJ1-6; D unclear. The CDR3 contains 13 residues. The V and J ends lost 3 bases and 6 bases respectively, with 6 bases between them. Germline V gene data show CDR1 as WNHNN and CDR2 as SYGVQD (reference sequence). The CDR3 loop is CASSDVGNSPLHF. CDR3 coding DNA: TGCGCCAGCAGTGATGTGGGTAATTCACCCCTCCACTTT.

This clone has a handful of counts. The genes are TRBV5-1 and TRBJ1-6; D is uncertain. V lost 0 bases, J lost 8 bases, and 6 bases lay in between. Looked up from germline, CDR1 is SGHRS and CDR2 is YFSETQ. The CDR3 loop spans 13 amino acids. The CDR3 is CASSLGRDSPLHF. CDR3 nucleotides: TGCGCCAGCAGCTTGGGCAGAGATTCACCCCTCCACTTT.

CDR3 loop: CASSQDTGWVSPLHF. In DNA form, the CDR3 reads TGCGCCAGCAGCCAAGATACAGGGTGGGTTTCACCCCTCCACTTT. V gene TRBV4-1 combines with J gene TRBJ1-6, with a possible D match to TRBD1 (6 bases). The germline V and J ends were trimmed by 0 bases and 9 bases, with 12 bases remaining between them. The CDR3 is 15 amino acids. CDR1 and CDR2 (germline): MGHRA, YSYEKL.

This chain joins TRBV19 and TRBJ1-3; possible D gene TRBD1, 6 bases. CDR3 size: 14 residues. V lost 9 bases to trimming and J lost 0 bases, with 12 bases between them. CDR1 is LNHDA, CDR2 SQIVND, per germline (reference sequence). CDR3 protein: CASDTGSSGNTIYF. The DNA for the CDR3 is TGTGCCAGCGATACAGGGAGCTCTGGAAACACCATATATTTT. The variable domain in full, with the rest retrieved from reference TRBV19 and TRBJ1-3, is DGGITQSPKYLFRKEGQNVTLSCEQNLNHDAMYWYRQDPGQGLRLIYYSQIVNDFQKGDIAEGYSVSREKKESFPLTVTSAQKNPTAFYLCASDTGSSGNTIYFGEGSWLTVV.

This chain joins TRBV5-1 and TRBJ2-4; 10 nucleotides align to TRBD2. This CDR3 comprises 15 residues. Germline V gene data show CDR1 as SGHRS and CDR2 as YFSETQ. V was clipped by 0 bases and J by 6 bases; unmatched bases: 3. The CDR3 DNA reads TGCGCCAGCAGCTTGGCGGCTAGCGGGAGAAACATTCAGTACTTC. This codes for CASSLAASGRNIQYF.

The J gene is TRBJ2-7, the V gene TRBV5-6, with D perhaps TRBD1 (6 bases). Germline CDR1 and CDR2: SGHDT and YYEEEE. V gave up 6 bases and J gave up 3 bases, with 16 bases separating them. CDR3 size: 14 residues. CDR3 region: CASILQGSGYEQYF. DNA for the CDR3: TGTGCCAGCATCCTCCAGGGGTCCGGCTACGAGCAGTACTTC.

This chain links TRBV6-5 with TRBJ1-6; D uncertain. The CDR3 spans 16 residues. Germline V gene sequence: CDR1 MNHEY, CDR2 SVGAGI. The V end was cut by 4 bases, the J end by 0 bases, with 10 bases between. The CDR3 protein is CASSSQWGSYNSPLHF. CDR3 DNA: TGTGCCAGCAGTTCCCAGTGGGGCTCCTATAATTCACCCCTCCACTTT.

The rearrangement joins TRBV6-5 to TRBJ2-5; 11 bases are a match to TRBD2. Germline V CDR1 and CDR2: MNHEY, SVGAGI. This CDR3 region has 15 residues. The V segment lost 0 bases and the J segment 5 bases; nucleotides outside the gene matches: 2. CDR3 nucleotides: TGTGCCAGCAGTTACTCGACTAGCGGGAAGGAGACCCAGTACTTC. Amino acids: CASSYSTSGKETQYF.

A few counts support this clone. Written as DNA, the CDR3 is TGTGCCAGCAGAACAGTCGGGGGCGAGCAGTACTTC. The encoded protein is CASRTVGGEQYF. The chain links TRBV6-5 to TRBJ2-7; D is perhaps TRBD2 (6 bases). CDR3 length: 12 residues. Looked up from germline, CDR1 is MNHEY and CDR2 is SVGAGI. Trimming pared 6 bases from V and 6 bases from J, leaving 12 bases between.

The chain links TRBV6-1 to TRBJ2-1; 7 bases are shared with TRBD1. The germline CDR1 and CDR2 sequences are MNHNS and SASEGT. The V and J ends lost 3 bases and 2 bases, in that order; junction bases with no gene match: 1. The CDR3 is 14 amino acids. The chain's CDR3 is CASSETGTYNEQFF. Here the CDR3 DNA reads TGTGCCAGCAGTGAGACAGGGACCTACAATGAGCAGTTCTTC.